This section outlines one T cell receptor (beta chain) sequence together with its context. The antigen is undetermined. This entry comes from a study of cytomegalovirus exposure and HLA in healthy donors. Study-wide background: There were 65 million to 85 million unique TCRs (from HLA-typed donors) in an early data release. Regarding the study as a whole: Reports showed the classifier diagnosing cytomegalovirus status with high specificity and sensitivity. Upon later analysis, HLA-associated TCR beta chains proved more clonally expanded than other, equally common chains. The Asian-associated ancestry cluster reportedly had fewer N-insertions than the approximately 650-donor mean in a later analysis.

Vbeta (60) and Jbeta (13) primers were used in the PCR. Libraries were prepared by immunoSEQ multiplex PCR; TCRdb keeps only in-frame clonotypes and omits some of them. The sample yields around 200,000 clones, 79% seen once. The clonotype was recovered from a woman aged 25 to 39 in good health and CMV-seropositive. Sequencing input: PBMCs.

The CDR3 spells CASSLALAGSQETQYF. The CDR3 DNA follows: TGTGCCAGCAGCTTAGCACTAGCGGGGAGCCAAGAGACCCAGTACTTC. The V gene is TRBV11-3, the J gene TRBJ2-5; TRBD2 matches at 10 bases. The CDR3 runs to 16 residues. The germline gives CDR1 SGHNT, CDR2 YENEEA. Losses at the gene ends were 1 base for V and 1 base for J; bases not matched to a gene: 3.